One sample yielded the 18 T cell receptor beta chains listed below, sequenced in a study of blood T cell repertoires in COVID-19. The data were produced by immunoSEQ multiplex PCR, yet TCRdb's version contains in-frame clones alone and is incomplete. Here the sample spans about 480,000 clones, roughly nine tenths being singletons. The sequenced material came from peripheral blood. Receptors originate from a man aged 18 to 35 with COVID-19, enrolled during active disease.

Concerning this clone: The same CDR3 can be traced to other DNA sequences in this sample. V usage is TRBV5-4 and J usage is TRBJ2-1; no clear D. The V gene lost 0 bases and the J gene lost 6 bases, with 7 bases spanning the gap. The V gene's germline CDR1 is SGHNT and CDR2 YYREEE (reference sequence). This CDR3 region has 13 residues. CDR3 region: CASSLDRSNEQFF. The CDR3 bases are TGTGCCAGCAGCTTGGACCGCAGCAATGAGCAGTTCTTC.

This sequence joins TRBV10-3 and TRBJ1-3; no firm D call. The CDR3 contains 14 residues. From germline, CDR1 is ENHRY and CDR2 SYGVKD. The V and J ends lost 8 bases and 0 bases respectively, with 11 bases between them. CDR3 in DNA: TGTGCCATCCAGGAGGCTTTCTCTGGAAACACCATATATTTT. Its protein is CAIQEAFSGNTIYF.

The gene calls are TRBV7-2 and TRBJ1-5; TRBD1 agrees at 9 bases. The germline CDR1 and CDR2 sequences are SGHTA and FQGNSA. The V gene end was trimmed by 4 bases and the J gene end by 7 bases; junction bases not matched to a gene: 5. This CDR3 contains 14 residues. This chain's CDR3 is CASSSGQGMQPQHF. CDR3 coding DNA: TGTGCCAGCAGCTCAGGACAGGGGATGCAGCCCCAGCATTTT.

The J gene is TRBJ2-5, the V gene TRBV5-1, with 8 bases that match TRBD2. From germline, CDR1 is SGHRS and CDR2 YFSETQ. The CDR3 contains 18 residues. After removal of 4 bases from V and 4 bases from J, the junction contained 18 bases not matched to a gene. The CDR3 DNA reads TGCGCCAGCAGCAGGGGCCGGGGACCAAGCGGGAGCCCAGAGACCCAGTACTTC. Amino acids: CASSRGRGPSGSPETQYF.

This chain links TRBV5-5 with TRBJ2-5; 9 bases match TRBD1. The V gene end was trimmed by 5 bases and the J gene end by 4 bases; junction bases not matched to a gene: 6. In germline, CDR1 is SGHKS, CDR2 YYEKEE (reference sequence). CDR3 size: 14 residues. The CDR3 spells CASSSQDRGETQYF. As DNA, the CDR3 is TGTGCCAGCAGTTCTCAGGACAGGGGAGAGACCCAGTACTTC.

The chain carries TRBV18 and TRBJ2-7; 7 nucleotides agree with TRBD1. The CDR3 extends over 16 amino acids. CDR1 and CDR2 (germline): KGHSH, LQKENI. Germline trimming cut 3 bases from V and 5 bases from J; bases unmatched to any gene: 13. CDR3 sequence: CASSPLSGRGLNEQYF. CDR3 bases: TGTGCCAGCTCACCGCTTTCGGGCAGGGGGTTAAACGAGCAGTACTTC.

The V gene is TRBV30, the J gene TRBJ2-7; D is uncertain. The CDR3 runs 13 residues. CDR1 is GTSNPN, CDR2 SVGIG, per germline (reference sequence). V lost 5 bases to trimming and J lost 0 bases, with 11 bases between them. DNA of the CDR3: TGTGCCTGGTACGGTCCCCCCTCCTACGAGCAGTACTTC. As protein: CAWYGPPSYEQYF. The entire variable domain, with the rest obtained from reference TRBV30 and TRBJ2-7, is as follows: SQTIHQWPATLVQPVGSPLSLECTVEGTSNPNLYWYRQAAGRGLQLLFYSVGIGQISSEVPQNLSASRPQDRQFILSSKKLLLSDSGFYLCAWYGPPSYEQYFGPGTRLTVT.

The chain uses TRBV7-9 and TRBJ1-3; 7 bases align to TRBD1. Trimming took 0 bases from V and 3 from J; bases not matched to a gene: 2. Germline V gives CDR1 SEHNR, CDR2 FQNEAQ (reference sequence). The CDR3 length is 15 residues. The CDR3 bases are TGTGCCAGCAGCTTAGCAGGGACAGTTGGAAACACCATATATTTT. Translating it yields CASSLAGTVGNTIYF.

This clone has just one count. The chain employs TRBV7-9 and TRBJ2-1; 10 bases agree with TRBD2. Losses at the gene ends were 4 bases for V and 9 bases for J; bases not matched to a gene: 3. The CDR3 consists of 13 residues. The V gene's germline CDR1 is SEHNR and CDR2 FQNEAQ (reference sequence). For the CDR3, the DNA is TGTGCCAGCAGCTCAGCGGGGGGGCTTGAGCAGTTCTTC. This sequence encodes CASSSAGGLEQFF.

CDR3 coding DNA: TGTGCCAGCAGCTTCCGGGGGGGCCTCACCGGGGAGCTGTTTTTT. This sequence encodes CASSFRGGLTGELFF. The chain has TRBV5-4 and TRBJ2-2, with 8 bases matching TRBD2. Germline values: CDR1 SGHNT, CDR2 YYREEE (reference sequence). The trim removed 2 bases at V and 4 bases at J, leaving 4 bases unmatched. This CDR3 has 15 residues.

This clone was counted once. The rearrangement joins TRBV18 to TRBJ1-2; weak D call: TRBD1 (5 bases). Germline V gives CDR1 KGHSH, CDR2 LQKENI. This CDR3 is 13 amino acids long. With 11 bases removed from V and 4 bases from J, the gap between germline ends came to 17 bases. CDR3 nucleotides: TGTGCCGCCTCCCGGGGGGGAGGCTATGGCTACACCTTC. Translation gives CAASRGGGYGYTF.

The chain is built from TRBV5-4 and TRBJ1-1, with 8 bases matching TRBD1. The CDR3 runs 14 residues. From germline, CDR1 is SGHNT and CDR2 YYREEE (reference sequence). V gave up 4 bases and J gave up 9 bases; unmatched junction bases: 11. The DNA for the CDR3 is TGTGCCAGCAGCCAAACAGGGGGGGGGCTGAAAGCTTTCTTT. It specifies CASSQTGGGLKAFF.

V usage is TRBV12-5 and J usage is TRBJ2-2; D is possibly TRBD1 (6 bases). The germline V gene has CDR1 LGHNT and CDR2 FRNRAP. The CDR3 is 15 amino acids. Trimming left V 5 bases short and J 0 bases short, with 10 bases between. Written as DNA, the CDR3 is TGTGCTAGTGGTATCCGGACAGCGAACACCGGGGAGCTGTTTTTT. This translates into CASGIRTANTGELFF.

CDR3 residues: CASSPPGQDYSGANVLTF. The DNA of the CDR3 is TGTGCCAGCAGCCCCCCGGGACAGGACTACTCTGGGGCCAACGTCCTGACTTTC. The gene calls are TRBV5-6 and TRBJ2-6; 8 nucleotides agree with TRBD1. The CDR3 is made up of 18 amino acids. Trimming took 4 bases from V and 0 from J; bases not matched to a gene: 9. Looked up from germline, CDR1 is SGHDT and CDR2 is YYEEEE.

The CDR3 coding sequence is TGTGCCACCAGCAGGGGGGGTAGTTCAGAAAAACTGTTTTTT. Translated: CATSRGGSSEKLFF. The rearrangement uses TRBV15 and TRBJ1-4; tentatively, D is TRBD1 (5 bases). With 3 bases removed from V and 8 bases from J, the gap between germline ends came to 13 bases. The CDR3 consists of 14 residues. Germline lookup yields CDR1 LNHNV and CDR2 YYDKDF (reference sequence). The whole variable domain, remainder taken from reference TRBV15 and TRBJ1-4, is DAMVIQNPRYQVTQFGKPVTLSCSQTLNHNVMYWYQQKSSQAPKLLFHYYDKDFNNEADTPDNFQSRRPNTSFCFLDIRSPGLGDTAMYLCATSRGGSSEKLFFGSGTQLSVL.

The CDR3 nucleotides are TGTGCCAGCAGCAAGCTACAGGACGCCGGGGAGCTGTTTTTT. It codes for CASSKLQDAGELFF. This chain connects TRBV6-5 to TRBJ2-2; maybe TRBD1 (5 bases). V was cut by 6 bases and J by 6 bases, with 14 bases left in between. The CDR3 runs to 14 residues. Germline CDR1 reads MNHEY; CDR2 reads SVGAGI.

The rearrangement links TRBV14 to TRBJ1-4; 9 bases are shared with TRBD1. This CDR3 has 18 amino acids. V lost 4 bases and J lost 0; bases outside the gene matches: 9. Germline loops: CDR1 SGHDN, CDR2 FVKESK. Here the CDR3 reads CASSREDRGAATNEKLFF. The CDR3 coding sequence is TGTGCCAGCAGCCGGGAGGACAGGGGCGCTGCAACTAATGAAAAACTGTTTTTT.

This chain links TRBV27 with TRBJ1-5; 10 bases are shared with TRBD1. The CDR3 is 15 residues long. CDR1 is MNHEY and CDR2 is SMNVEV in the germline V gene (reference sequence). V shed 6 bases, J shed 4 bases, and the junction held 6 bases outside the gene matches. The CDR3 is CASSFRQGANQPQHF. DNA for the CDR3: TGTGCCAGCAGCTTTAGACAGGGGGCGAATCAGCCCCAGCATTTT.